This TCR beta chain was obtained from a study of response to subunit inactivated influenza vaccine. This clonotype was seen a handful of times. Its antigen is undetermined. Overall study findings and caveats: The authors put forward the suggestion that each seasonal influenza vaccination may bring in only a limited number of new T cells.

MiXCR, run by TCRdb on the RT-PCR reads, gives a single entry per CDR3 protein. The repertoire includes hundreds of thousands of distinct CDR3 sequences, more than 15% of them detected once, and roughly 12% sits in the top ten. This receptor was identified in a man aged 50 or older who received an inactivated influenza vaccine. Sequenced material: PBMCs from blood, taken 11 to 12 days after vaccination.

The CDR3 here is CASKVISYEQYF. In DNA form, the CDR3 reads TGTGCCAGCAAGGTGATCTCCTACGAGCAGTACTTC. This chain joins TRBV2 and TRBJ2-7, with no clear D. Looked up from germline, CDR1 is SNHLY and CDR2 is FYNNEI. Trimming removed 7 bases from V and 0 bases from J, with 7 bases in between. The CDR3 has 12 residues.